These 5 T cell receptor beta chains were all obtained from the same sample, sequenced in a study of shared clonotypes between healthy human individuals. The repertoire was sequenced with immunoSEQ multiplex PCR; TCRdb's copy has only in-frame clones and lacks some. The sample shows about 2 million clones, 85% to 95% of them seen only once. Naive CD8 cells lacked CD45RO, underwent positive selection for CCR7 and left out terminally differentiated effector memory CD45RA+ cells. Sample: naive CD8+ T cells sorted from blood. The receptors stem from a young man in good health.

The V and J genes are TRBV10-3 and TRBJ2-3; D not certain. The CDR3 loop spans 14 amino acids. Trimming left V 3 bases short and J 1 base short, with 8 bases between. Germline V gives CDR1 ENHRY, CDR2 SYGVKD. The CDR3 loop reads CAISDRHGTDTQYF. In DNA form, the CDR3 reads TGTGCCATCAGTGATAGGCACGGCACAGATACGCAGTATTTT.

The rearrangement joins TRBV10-2 to TRBJ2-7; TRBD1 aligns across 10 bases. V lost 6 bases, J lost 7 bases, and 12 bases stayed unmatched. This CDR3 is built from 15 residues. The germline V gene encodes CDR1 WSHSY and CDR2 SAAADI. The CDR3 region has the DNA TGCGCCAGCAGGACAGACAGGGGGCATCCTCTGGAGCAGTACTTC. Its translation is CASRTDRGHPLEQYF.

The chain uses TRBV27 and TRBJ2-2; TRBD2 matches 9 bases. The V gene end was trimmed by 3 bases and the J gene end by 2 bases; junction bases not matched to a gene: 4. This CDR3 is 16 amino acids long. Per germline, CDR1 MNHEY and CDR2 SMNVEV (reference sequence). CDR3 bases: TGTGCCAGCAGTTTGGTAGCGGGGGTTAACACCGGGGAGCTGTTTTTT. Translating gives CASSLVAGVNTGELFF.

This clone was found once. This rearrangement joins TRBV9 to TRBJ2-3, with 9 bases matching TRBD2. This CDR3 spans 16 amino acids. V dropped 0 bases and J dropped 4; count of bases not matched to a gene: 6. CDR1 is SGDLS, CDR2 YYNGEE, per germline. The CDR3 nucleotides read TGTGCCAGCAGCGTAGGGGTAGCGGGAGTTGCAGATACGCAGTATTTT. Its protein is CASSVGVAGVADTQYF.

The V call is TRBV9, the J call TRBJ2-3; TRBD2 is a possible D gene (6 bases). The ends were cut back, 4 bases at V and 2 bases at J, with 17 bases in the middle. The CDR3 runs 16 residues. CDR1 SGDLS and CDR2 YYNGEE come from the germline V gene. The CDR3 loop reads CASSRGTSSATDTQYF. CDR3 in DNA: TGTGCCAGCAGCCGCGGGACTTCCTCGGCCACAGATACGCAGTATTTT.